The clone carrying this T cell receptor (beta chain) was recorded once. This sample is part of a study of blood T cell repertoires in COVID-19. V lost 9 bases to trimming and J lost 3 bases, with 14 bases between them. Germline V gene lookup returns CDR1 KGHDR and CDR2 SFDVKD. The length of the CDR3 is 14 residues. Using immunoSEQ multiplex PCR, the repertoire was profiled, and TCRdb retains in-frame clones only, with some absent. The sample includes 35,000 to 50,000 clones, 82% of them seen just once. The sample comprised peripheral blood. The chain recombines TRBV24-1 with TRBJ2-1; D may be TRBD1 (6 bases). The clonotype comes from a woman in her 70s with acute or convalescent COVID-19. The CDR3 loop reads CATRRDTSYNEQFF. DNA for the CDR3: TGTGCCACCCGACGGGACACAAGCTACAATGAGCAGTTCTTC.